This paragraph covers one TCR beta chain sequence. This specimen belongs to a study of blood T cells in healthy people across ages. A sample-barcoded 5' primer and a J-beta primer mix were used in a second PCR of about 7 to 11 cycles. MiXCR, applied by TCRdb to the 5' RACE reads, yields one record per CDR3 protein. The sample includes around 580,000 distinct CDR3 sequences, 40% to 55% of them seen just once. The V end was cut by 4 bases, the J end by 3 bases, with 11 bases between. Germline lookup yields CDR1 SGHNT and CDR2 YYREEE (reference sequence). This CDR3 is built from 13 residues. The J gene is TRBJ2-7, the V gene TRBV5-4; unclear D gene. This sequence originates from a man older than 75 in good health. The sample taken for sequencing was blood. The CDR3 is CASSVPDRYEQYF. The CDR3 DNA reads TGTGCCAGCAGCGTACCGGACCGCTACGAGCAGTACTTC.